The clone carrying this TCR beta chain was recorded once. This sample is drawn from a study of blood T cell repertoires in COVID-19. Looking at the study overall: Samples taken during acute and convalescent COVID-19 were collected in the United States, Italy and Spain.

Measured with immunoSEQ multiplex PCR; TCRdb has only the in-frame clones, and not every one. This table holds approximately 260,000 clones, 75% to 90% found once. The CDR3 has 16 residues. The V gene lost 5 bases and the J gene lost 3 bases, with 16 bases spanning the gap. Germline V gene sequence: CDR1 LGHDT, CDR2 YNNKEL (reference sequence). The TCR was taken from a man in his fifties or sixties with acute or convalescent COVID-19. The chain links TRBV3-1 (or the pseudogene TRBV3-2) to TRBJ1-4; D is unresolved. The specimen sequenced was peripheral blood. The CDR3 protein is CASSDPQQRANEKLFF. The DNA of the CDR3 is TGTGCCAGCAGCGACCCCCAACAGAGGGCTAATGAAAAACTGTTTTTT.